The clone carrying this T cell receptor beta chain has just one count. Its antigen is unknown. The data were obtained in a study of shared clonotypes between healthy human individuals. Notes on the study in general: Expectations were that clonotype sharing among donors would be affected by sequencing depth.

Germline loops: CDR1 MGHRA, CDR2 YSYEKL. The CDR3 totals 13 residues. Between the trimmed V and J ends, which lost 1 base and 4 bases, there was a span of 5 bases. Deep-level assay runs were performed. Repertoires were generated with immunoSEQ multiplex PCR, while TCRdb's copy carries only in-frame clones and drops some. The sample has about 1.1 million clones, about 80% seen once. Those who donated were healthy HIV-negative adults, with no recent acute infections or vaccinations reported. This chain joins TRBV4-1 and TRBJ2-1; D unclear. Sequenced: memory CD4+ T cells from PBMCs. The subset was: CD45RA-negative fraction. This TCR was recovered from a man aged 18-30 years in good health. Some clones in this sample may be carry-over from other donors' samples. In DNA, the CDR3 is TGCGCCAGCAGCCAAGTTGGATACAATGAGCAGTTCTTC. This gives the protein CASSQVGYNEQFF.